The 30 T cell receptor beta chains listed next were all sequenced from one sample in a study of siplizumab effects on memory and regulatory T cells. Clones were sequenced by immunoSEQ multiplex PCR, and TCRdb holds only the in-frame ones, with some missing. The table records fewer than 65,000 clones, about 93% of them present only once. What was sequenced was CD8+ T cells sorted from blood. All receptors come from a human donor in good health.

The genes are TRBV29-1 and TRBJ2-7; D is possibly TRBD1 (5 bases). Trimming took 4 bases from V and 6 from J, leaving 13 bases between them. CDR3 length: 12 residues. From germline, CDR1 is SQVTM and CDR2 ANQGSEA. CDR3 amino acids: CSVVETTGEQYF. DNA of the CDR3: TGCAGCGTTGTGGAGACAACAGGCGAGCAGTACTTC.

This clone appeared once. The chain has TRBV9 and TRBJ1-3; the match to TRBD1 covers 9 bases. CDR3 length: 16 residues. Germline CDR1 SGDLS, CDR2 YYNGEE. The trim removed 4 bases at V and 4 bases at J, leaving 9 bases unmatched. CDR3 DNA: TGTGCCAGCAGCCCCTCGGACAGGGGTGCCGGAAACACCATATATTTT. Encoded protein: CASSPSDRGAGNTIYF.

Of note for this clone: The sample carries other DNA sequences with the same CDR3. The J gene is TRBJ2-2, the V gene TRBV27, with unresolved D. Germline V gives CDR1 MNHEY, CDR2 SMNVEV (reference sequence). CDR3 length: 13 residues. With 2 bases removed from V and 4 bases from J, the gap between germline ends came to 5 bases. The CDR3 reads CASSLLSTGELFF. In nucleotides, the CDR3 is TGTGCCAGCAGTTTACTTTCCACCGGGGAGCTGTTTTTT.

The rearrangement links TRBV7-9 to TRBJ1-1; D is perhaps TRBD1 (5 bases). Germline V gives CDR1 SEHNR, CDR2 FQNEAQ (reference sequence). V shed 1 base and J shed 0 bases, with 15 bases lying between them. The CDR3 consists of 17 residues. CDR3 sequence reads: CASSLDLAGLMNTEAFF. As DNA, the CDR3 is TGTGCCAGCAGCTTAGATCTGGCAGGGCTAATGAACACTGAAGCTTTCTTT.

This rearrangement joins TRBV9 to TRBJ1-2; D remains unclear. The V and J ends lost 3 bases and 6 bases respectively, with 9 bases between them. Germline V gene lookup returns CDR1 SGDLS and CDR2 YYNGEE. The length of the CDR3 is 12 residues. This CDR3 reads CASSGTRDGYTF. The CDR3 DNA is TGTGCCAGCAGCGGAACCAGAGATGGCTACACCTTC. Drawing the rest from reference TRBV9 and TRBJ1-2, the complete variable domain is DSGVTQTPKHLITATGQRVTLRCSPRSGDLSVYWYQQSLDQGLQFLIQYYNGEERAKGNILERFSAQQFPDLHSELNLSSLELGDSALYFCASSGTRDGYTFGSGTRLTVV.

The V and J genes are TRBV28 and TRBJ1-5; no clear D gene. This CDR3 is built from 16 residues. V was shortened by 8 bases and J by 4 bases, with 21 bases between the two germline ends. Germline V gene sequence: CDR1 MDHEN, CDR2 SYDVKM. CDR3 region: CASRDLRLGLNQPQHF. CDR3 coding DNA: TGTGCCAGCCGGGATCTTCGGTTGGGCCTTAATCAGCCCCAGCATTTT.

The rearrangement links TRBV27 to TRBJ2-7; the D gene is possibly TRBD2 (5 bases). CDR1 MNHEY and CDR2 SMNVEV come from the germline V gene (reference sequence). This CDR3 has 12 residues. V shed 6 bases and J shed 9 bases, with 15 bases lying between them. This chain's CDR3 is CASSWTGKVQYF. CDR3 DNA: TGTGCCAGCAGCTGGACTGGCAAGGTGCAGTACTTC.

The genes are TRBV27 and TRBJ1-5; TRBD1 might be the D (5 bases). The CDR3 runs 16 residues. V was trimmed by 0 bases and J by 1 base, leaving 10 bases between them. In germline, CDR1 is MNHEY, CDR2 SMNVEV (reference sequence). CDR3 nucleotides: TGTGCCAGCAGTTTATCGAGGGGAGGAAGCAATCAGCCCCAGCATTTT. Its translation is CASSLSRGGSNQPQHF.

This clone was seen only once. This sequence joins TRBV2 and TRBJ2-7; 7 positions agree with TRBD1. Germline V gene data show CDR1 as SNHLY and CDR2 as FYNNEI. CDR3 size: 14 residues. V was pared by 9 bases and J by 3 bases, with 11 bases of the junction left unmatched. The CDR3, as DNA: TGTGCCAGAGAGACAGGGTCAGAGAACTACGAGCAGTACTTC. Translation: CARETGSENYEQYF. Together with reference TRBV2 and TRBJ2-7, the CDR3 gives the full variable domain: EPEVTQTPSHQVTQMGQEVILRCVPISNHLYFYWYRQILGQKVEFLVSFYNNEISEKSEIFDDQFSVERPDGSNFTLKIRSTKLEDSAMYFCARETGSENYEQYFGPGTRLTVT.

The gene calls are TRBV7-9 and TRBJ1-6; possible D gene TRBD1, 5 bases. V was clipped by 4 bases and J by 8 bases, with 18 bases between them. Germline V gene data show CDR1 as SEHNR and CDR2 as FQNEAQ (reference sequence). This CDR3 has 16 amino acids. CDR3 amino acids: CASSYAGTGLHSPLHF. The CDR3 nucleotides are TGTGCCAGCAGCTACGCGGGCACGGGACTGCATTCACCCCTCCACTTT.

The chain carries TRBV5-4 and TRBJ1-1; D gene uncertain. Deletions cut 1 base from V and 1 base from J, with 5 bases between. This CDR3 has 13 residues. CDR1 is SGHNT, CDR2 YYREEE, per germline (reference sequence). CDR3 bases: TGTGCCAGCAGCTTGTCCCCGAACACTGAAGCTTTCTTT. Its protein is CASSLSPNTEAFF.

The rearrangement joins TRBV9 to TRBJ2-1, with TRBD2 identical over 12 bases. Trimming cost V 4 bases and J 4 bases; bases outside gene matches: 12. The CDR3 contains 18 residues. The germline V gene encodes CDR1 SGDLS and CDR2 YYNGEE. Here the CDR3 reads CASSPKRTSGALYNEQFF. The CDR3 nucleotides read TGTGCCAGCAGCCCCAAACGGACTAGCGGGGCCCTATACAATGAGCAGTTCTTC. The full variable domain, with the rest looked up from reference TRBV9 and TRBJ2-1, is DSGVTQTPKHLITATGQRVTLRCSPRSGDLSVYWYQQSLDQGLQFLIQYYNGEERAKGNILERFSAQQFPDLHSELNLSSLELGDSALYFCASSPKRTSGALYNEQFFGPGTRLTVL.

This clone appeared once. The chain recombines TRBV5-1 with TRBJ2-1; 12 nucleotides line up with TRBD2. Germline CDR1 SGHRS, CDR2 YFSETQ. V gave up 0 bases and J gave up 8 bases; unmatched junction bases: 3. CDR3 size: 15 residues. CDR3 region: CASSLGLAGVDEQFF. The CDR3 coding sequence is TGCGCCAGCAGCTTGGGACTAGCGGGAGTCGATGAGCAGTTCTTC.

The gene calls are TRBV28 and TRBJ1-4; D perhaps matches TRBD1 (5 bases). The CDR3 is 15 residues long. CDR1 is MDHEN and CDR2 is SYDVKM in the germline V gene. Between the trimmed V and J ends, which lost 1 base and 8 bases, there was a span of 14 bases. CDR3 in amino acids: CASSLSDSSREKLFF. As DNA, the CDR3 is TGTGCCAGCAGTTTATCCGACAGTTCCCGCGAAAAACTGTTTTTT. The full variable domain, with the rest looked up from reference TRBV28 and TRBJ1-4, is DVKVTQSSRYLVKRTGEKVFLECVQDMDHENMFWYRQDPGLGLRLIYFSYDVKMKEKGDIPEGYSVSREKKERFSLILESASTNQTSMYLCASSLSDSSREKLFFGSGTQLSVL.

The chain uses TRBV29-1 and TRBJ2-1, with no clear D. Germline-derived CDR1 and CDR2 are SQVTM and ANQGSEA. V lost 4 bases, J lost 7 bases, and 8 bases lay in between. The CDR3 covers 11 residues. The CDR3 DNA follows: TGCAGCGTTGCTAGTCAAAATGAGCAGTTCTTC. Its translation is CSVASQNEQFF.

V usage is TRBV15 and J usage is TRBJ2-1; 7 positions match TRBD2. Germline-derived CDR1 and CDR2 are LNHNV and YYDKDF (reference sequence). The CDR3 has 16 amino acids. The V segment lost 5 bases and the J segment 0 bases; nucleotides outside the gene matches: 7. In DNA form, the CDR3 reads TGTGCCACCAGCTGGCCTAGCGGACGCTCCTACAATGAGCAGTTCTTC. It yields the protein CATSWPSGRSYNEQFF. Full variable domain (outside the CDR3, taken from reference TRBV15 and TRBJ2-1): DAMVIQNPRYQVTQFGKPVTLSCSQTLNHNVMYWYQQKSSQAPKLLFHYYDKDFNNEADTPDNFQSRRPNTSFCFLDIRSPGLGDTAMYLCATSWPSGRSYNEQFFGPGTRLTVL.

This clone has a single count. This sequence joins TRBV11-2 and TRBJ2-7; the D gene is possibly TRBD1 (6 bases). The germline V gene has CDR1 SGHAT and CDR2 FQNNGV. The CDR3 has 14 amino acids. Trimming left V 1 base short and J 2 bases short, with 9 bases between. The CDR3 here is CASSLVHRAYEQYF. In nucleotides, the CDR3 is TGTGCCAGCAGCTTAGTTCACAGGGCCTACGAGCAGTACTTC.

The genes are TRBV4-1 and TRBJ1-5, with D unresolved. Germline V gene sequence: CDR1 MGHRA, CDR2 YSYEKL. Trimming cost V 1 base and J 6 bases, with 13 bases left between them. The CDR3 runs to 15 residues. The CDR3 region has the DNA TGCGCCAGCAGCCAAGGATCCGGGGTTGGTCAGCCCCAGCATTTT. Amino acids: CASSQGSGVGQPQHF.

The chain uses TRBV4-1 and TRBJ1-4; 7 bases are a match to TRBD1. The length of the CDR3 is 15 residues. The germline V gene encodes CDR1 MGHRA and CDR2 YSYEKL. The V segment lost 1 base and the J segment 7 bases; nucleotides outside the gene matches: 6. The CDR3 DNA reads as TGCGCCAGCAGCCAAGGACAGGGTATCGGTGAAAAACTGTTTTTT. This translates into CASSQGQGIGEKLFF.

This rearrangement joins TRBV14 to TRBJ2-7; 7 bases line up with TRBD1. From germline, CDR1 is SGHDN and CDR2 FVKESK. After removal of 0 bases from V and 1 base from J, the junction contained 6 bases not matched to a gene. CDR3 length equals 16 residues. CDR3 amino acids: CASSQDQRTGSYEQYF. The CDR3, as DNA: TGTGCCAGCAGCCAAGACCAGCGGACAGGTTCCTACGAGCAGTACTTC.

For the CDR3, the DNA is TGTGCCAGCAGTCCCCGAACAGGGGGCGTAGAGACCCAGTACTTC. It is translated as CASSPRTGGVETQYF. The chain combines TRBV6-1 with TRBJ2-5; 9 bases match TRBD1. CDR1 and CDR2 from the germline V gene are MNHNS and SASEGT. The CDR3 consists of 15 residues. The V and J ends lost 5 bases and 4 bases, in that order; junction bases with no gene match: 8.

Concerning this clone itself: This sample includes further DNA sequences coding for the same CDR3. This rearrangement joins TRBV5-6 to TRBJ2-7; 10 bases fit TRBD2. This CDR3 is built from 14 residues. V lost 5 bases and J lost 5; bases outside the gene matches: 7. CDR1 and CDR2 (germline): SGHDT, YYEEEE. The CDR3 loop is CASRNSGRLNEQYF. CDR3 DNA sequence: TGTGCCAGCAGGAATAGCGGGAGGCTCAACGAGCAGTACTTC. Full variable domain (outside the CDR3, taken from reference TRBV5-6 and TRBJ2-7): DAGVTQSPTHLIKTRGQQVTLRCSPKSGHDTVSWYQQALGQGPQFIFQYYEEEERQRGNFPDRFSGHQFPNYSSELNVNALLLGDSALYLCASRNSGRLNEQYFGPGTRLTVT.

The CDR3 reads CASSPFAGELTGEQYF. Here the CDR3 DNA reads TGTGCCAGCAGCCCATTTGCTGGAGAGCTTACGGGGGAGCAGTACTTC. The chain uses TRBV13 and TRBJ2-7; tentative D call: TRBD2 (5 bases). CDR1 is PRHDT and CDR2 is FYEKMQ in the germline V gene (reference sequence). This CDR3 spans 16 amino acids. The V gene lost 5 bases and the J gene lost 7 bases, with 24 bases spanning the gap.

The chain carries TRBV5-1 and TRBJ2-3; D may correspond to TRBD1 or TRBD2 (5 bases each). This CDR3 contains 17 residues. The germline CDR1 and CDR2 sequences are SGHRS and YFSETQ. Between the trimmed V and J ends, which lost 3 bases and 0 bases, there was a span of 17 bases. The CDR3 protein is CASSWPLEGSSTDTQYF. CDR3 bases: TGCGCCAGCAGCTGGCCCCTTGAGGGGTCCAGCACAGATACGCAGTATTTT.

The CDR3 sequence: CASRGLADITDTQYF. The DNA of the CDR3 is TGTGCCAGCAGAGGACTAGCGGATATCACAGATACGCAGTATTTT. The chain has TRBV6-5 and TRBJ2-3; 10 nucleotides align to TRBD2. This CDR3 spans 15 amino acids. V was clipped by 6 bases and J by 2 bases; unmatched bases: 5. Germline lookup yields CDR1 MNHEY and CDR2 SVGAGI.

This rearrangement joins TRBV6-1 to TRBJ1-2; D is perhaps TRBD1 (5 bases). The germline V and J ends were trimmed by 6 bases and 2 bases, with 10 bases remaining between them. CDR1 is MNHNS and CDR2 is SASEGT in the germline V gene. The CDR3 contains 13 residues. This CDR3 reads CASRETENYGYTF. The CDR3 region has the DNA TGTGCCAGCAGAGAGACAGAGAACTATGGCTACACCTTC.

The rearrangement joins TRBV9 to TRBJ2-1, with D unresolved. Germline CDR1 SGDLS, CDR2 YYNGEE. There are 17 residues in the CDR3. Trimming took off 0 bases at V and 0 bases at J, with 13 bases between the two ends. CDR3 in DNA: TGTGCCAGCAGCGTAGTGGATAGCCTAAGCTCCTACAATGAGCAGTTCTTC. It yields the protein CASSVVDSLSSYNEQFF.

The chain recombines TRBV7-9 with TRBJ2-1; D possibly corresponds to TRBD2 (5 bases). Per the germline V gene, CDR1 is SEHNR and CDR2 is FQNEAQ (reference sequence). V was clipped by 1 base and J by 7 bases, with 14 bases between them. The CDR3 consists of 15 residues. CDR3 DNA sequence: TGTGCCAGCAGCTTAGTAGCGCGGAGATCAAATGAGCAGTTCTTC. Translating it yields CASSLVARRSNEQFF.

This clone was observed a single time. The V and J genes are TRBV19 and TRBJ1-1; 8 positions agree with TRBD1. Germline CDR1 and CDR2: LNHDA and SQIVND (reference sequence). J gave up 5 bases and V 10 bases, and 15 bases lay outside the gene matches. The CDR3 is 15 amino acids. In DNA form, the CDR3 reads TGTGCCACCGACGACAGGGGAAGGAAAGGTACTGAAGCTTTCTTT. The encoded protein is CATDDRGRKGTEAFF.

CDR3 sequence reads: CASGGPRAGGWGEQFF. As DNA, the CDR3 is TGTGCCAGCGGGGGACCACGGGCGGGAGGATGGGGTGAGCAGTTCTTC. J is TRBJ2-1 and V is TRBV28, with 8 bases matching TRBD2. The CDR3 sequence is 16 residues long. Germline-derived CDR1 and CDR2 are MDHEN and SYDVKM. V lost 8 bases, J lost 9 bases, and 18 bases stayed unmatched.